These 6 T cell receptor beta chains were all obtained from the same sample, sequenced in a study of blood T cells in healthy people across ages. With a J-beta primer mix and a sample-barcoded 5' primer, a second PCR ran about 6 to 11 cycles. TCRdb used MiXCR to reprocess the 5' RACE reads, holding one entry per CDR3 protein. The table includes 1.5 million to 2 million distinct CDR3 sequences, roughly 30% detected once. The sequenced sample consisted of blood. These receptors were obtained from a woman aged 25 to 39 in good health.

Note on this clonotype: One junction end does not reproduce the germline sequence, and a read error may be involved. The chain employs TRBV5-6 and TRBJ1-2; 9 nucleotides match TRBD1. This CDR3 is 15 amino acids long. Germline CDR1 reads SGHDT; CDR2 reads YYEEEE. The CDR3 loop is CASSLAGTGQDGYNF. The CDR3 bases are TGTGCCAGCAGCTTGGCCGGGACAGGGCAGGATGGCTACAACTTC.

As for this clonotype: The germline gene is not matched at one end of the junction; a read error may be the cause. V and J are TRBV5-1 and TRBJ2-3; D remains ambiguous. Germline-derived CDR1 and CDR2 are SGHRS and YFSETQ. This CDR3 is 14 amino acids long. CDR3: CAGSLEVGSDTQYF. The DNA for the CDR3 is TGCGCCGGCAGCTTGGAAGTAGGGTCAGATACGCAGTATTTT.

The chain combines TRBV5-1 with TRBJ1-1; D remains ambiguous. Germline CDR1 SGHRS, CDR2 YFSETQ. The length of the CDR3 is 15 residues. Trimming cost V 0 bases and J 0 bases, with 9 bases left between them. The CDR3 nucleotides are TGCGCCAGCAGCTTGGACAAGGTGTTGAACACTGAAGCTTTCTTT. It yields the protein CASSLDKVLNTEAFF. Looking up the rest from reference TRBV5-1 and TRBJ1-1 gives the full variable domain: KAGVTQTPRYLIKTRGQQVTLSCSPISGHRSVSWYQQTPGQGLQFLFEYFSETQRNKGNFPGRFSGRQFSNSRSEMNVSTLELGDSALYLCASSLDKVLNTEAFFGQGTRLTVV.

This chain uses TRBV24-1 with TRBJ2-1; D assignment may be TRBD1 or TRBD2 (5 bases each). The V and J ends lost 3 bases and 9 bases respectively, with 8 bases between them. Per germline, CDR1 KGHDR and CDR2 SFDVKD. CDR3 length: 12 amino acids. Here the CDR3 reads CATSDLGTEQFF. The CDR3 coding sequence is TGTGCCACCAGTGATCTAGGGACTGAGCAGTTCTTC.

This clonotype has a handful of counts. The chain recombines TRBV11-2 with TRBJ2-7, with D perhaps matching TRBD1 or TRBD2 (5 bases each). The germline V gene has CDR1 SGHAT and CDR2 FQNNGV. This CDR3 contains 11 residues. Trimming took off 5 bases at V and 12 bases at J, with 14 bases between the two ends. The CDR3: CASSRTGTPYF. The CDR3 region has the DNA TGTGCCAGCAGCCGAACCGGGACGCCGTACTTC.

This clonotype was found many times. The chain joins TRBV10-3 to TRBJ2-5, with D possibly being TRBD2 (5 bases). The CDR3 length is 11 residues. Germline CDR1 is ENHRY and CDR2 is SYGVKD. V lost 6 bases and J 5 bases, leaving 7 bases between the germline ends. DNA for the CDR3: TGTGCCATCAGGGGAGAGGAGACCCAGTACTTC. Amino acid sequence: CAIRGEETQYF.